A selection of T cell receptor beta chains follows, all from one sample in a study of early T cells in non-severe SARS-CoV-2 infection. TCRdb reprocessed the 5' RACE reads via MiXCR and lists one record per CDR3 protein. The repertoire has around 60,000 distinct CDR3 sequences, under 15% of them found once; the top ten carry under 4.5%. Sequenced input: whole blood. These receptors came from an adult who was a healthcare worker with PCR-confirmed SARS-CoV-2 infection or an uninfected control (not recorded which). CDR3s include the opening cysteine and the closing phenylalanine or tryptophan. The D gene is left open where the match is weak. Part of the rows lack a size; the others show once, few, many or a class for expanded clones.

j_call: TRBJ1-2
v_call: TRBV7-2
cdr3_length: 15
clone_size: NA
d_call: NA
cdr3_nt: TGTGCCAGCAGCCTAATGGTGGGGGAATTAGGCGGCTACACCTTC
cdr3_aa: CASSLMVGELGGYTF

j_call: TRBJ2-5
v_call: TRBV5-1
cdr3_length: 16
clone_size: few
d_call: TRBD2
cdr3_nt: TGCGCCAGCAGCTTGTTGACTAGCGGGGGCCAAGAGACCCAGTACTTC
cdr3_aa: CASSLLTSGGQETQYF

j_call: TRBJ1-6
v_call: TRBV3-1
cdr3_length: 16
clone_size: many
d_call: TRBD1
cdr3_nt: TGTGCCAGCAGCCGTCAAAAGGGACAGGGCAATTCACCCCTCCACTTT
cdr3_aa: CASSRQKGQGNSPLHF

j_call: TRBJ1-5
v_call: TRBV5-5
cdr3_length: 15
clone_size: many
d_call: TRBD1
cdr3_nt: TGTGCCAGCAGCCCCGGGACAGGGAGTTTTCAGCCCCAGCATTTT
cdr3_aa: CASSPGTGSFQPQHF

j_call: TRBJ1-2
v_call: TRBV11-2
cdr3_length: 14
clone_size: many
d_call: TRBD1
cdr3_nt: TGTGCCAGCAGCTCCAACAGGGGTGGCTATGGCTACACCTTC
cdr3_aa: CASSSNRGGYGYTF

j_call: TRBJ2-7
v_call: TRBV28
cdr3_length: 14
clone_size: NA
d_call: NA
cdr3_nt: TGTGCCAGCAGTTTACCTCTAGGGAGGAACGAGCAGTACTTC
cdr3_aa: CASSLPLGRNEQYF

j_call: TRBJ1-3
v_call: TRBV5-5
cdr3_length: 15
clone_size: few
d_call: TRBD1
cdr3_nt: TGTGCCAGCAGCCCGCCGGGGACAGTCGGAAACACCATATATTTT
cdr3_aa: CASSPPGTVGNTIYF

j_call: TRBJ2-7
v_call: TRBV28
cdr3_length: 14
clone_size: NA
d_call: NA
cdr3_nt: TGTGCCAGCAGTTTAGGGGTCAGGGAGAACGAGCAGTACTTC
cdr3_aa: CASSLGVRENEQYF

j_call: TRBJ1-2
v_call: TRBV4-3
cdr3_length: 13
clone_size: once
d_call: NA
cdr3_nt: TGCGCCAGCAGCCTTACGCGGAGTGATGGCTACACCTTC
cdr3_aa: CASSLTRSDGYTF

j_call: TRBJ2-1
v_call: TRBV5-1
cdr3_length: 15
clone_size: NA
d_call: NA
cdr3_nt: TGCGCCAGCAGGGAGGGGGCCGGAATTTACAATGAGCAGTTCTTC
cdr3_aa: CASREGAGIYNEQFF

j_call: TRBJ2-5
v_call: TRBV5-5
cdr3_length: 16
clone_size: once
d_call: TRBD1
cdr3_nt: TGTGCCAGCAGCGTAGGGACAGCCCGATACCAAGAGACCCAGTACTTC
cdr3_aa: CASSVGTARYQETQYF

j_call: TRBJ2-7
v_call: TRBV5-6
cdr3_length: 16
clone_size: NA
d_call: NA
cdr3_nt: TGTGCCAGCAGCTTGGGACCTGGAGGGGGGCGAGGAAGAGAATACTTC
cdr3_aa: CASSLGPGGGRGREYF

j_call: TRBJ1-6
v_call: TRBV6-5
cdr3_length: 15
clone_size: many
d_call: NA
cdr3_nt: TGTGCCAGCAGTTACTCAGGGGGAGGGAACTCACCCCTCCACTTT
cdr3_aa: CASSYSGGGNSPLHF

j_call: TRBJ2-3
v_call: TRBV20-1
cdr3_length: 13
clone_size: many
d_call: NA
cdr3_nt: TGCAGTGCTCGGGAGTCGAACACAGATACGCAGTATTTT
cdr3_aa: CSARESNTDTQYF

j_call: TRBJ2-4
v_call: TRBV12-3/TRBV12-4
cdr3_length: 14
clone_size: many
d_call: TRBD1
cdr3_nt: TGTGCCAGCAGTTTCCGGGACAGGGGGAACATTCAGTACTTC
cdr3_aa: CASSFRDRGNIQYF

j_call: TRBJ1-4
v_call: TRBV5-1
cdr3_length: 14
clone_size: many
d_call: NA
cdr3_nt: TGCGCCAGCCGTTCCGCCGGGTATAATGAAAAACTGTTTTTT
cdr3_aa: CASRSAGYNEKLFF

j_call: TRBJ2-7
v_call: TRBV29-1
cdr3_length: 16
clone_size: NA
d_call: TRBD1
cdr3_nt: TGCAGCGTTGTAGGACAGGGGGGATCGCGGGCCTACGAGCAGTACTTC
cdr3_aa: CSVVGQGGSRAYEQYF

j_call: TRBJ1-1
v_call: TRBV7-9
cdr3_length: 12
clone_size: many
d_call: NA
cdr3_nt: TGTGCCAGCAGCTTAGTCAGCGCTGAAGCTTTCTTT
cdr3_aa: CASSLVSAEAFF

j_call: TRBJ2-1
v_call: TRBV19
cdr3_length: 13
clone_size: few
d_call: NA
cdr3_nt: TGTGCCAGTAGTTCATCCGGGATCGGTGAGCAGTTCTTC
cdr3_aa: CASSSSGIGEQFF

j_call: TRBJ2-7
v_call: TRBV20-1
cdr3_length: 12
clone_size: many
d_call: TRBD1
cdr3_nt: TGCAGTGCACGGACAGGGAGCTACGAGCAGTACTTC
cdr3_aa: CSARTGSYEQYF

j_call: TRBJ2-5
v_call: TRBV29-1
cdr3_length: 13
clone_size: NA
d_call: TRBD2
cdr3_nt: TGCAGCGTTGTGGCTAGCGGGAGAAAGACCCAGTACTTC
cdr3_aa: CSVVASGRKTQYF

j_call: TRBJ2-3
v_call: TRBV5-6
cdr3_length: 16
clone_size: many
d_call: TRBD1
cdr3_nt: TGTGCCAGCAGTTCCCTGGGACAGGGGAGCGCAGATACGCAGTATTTT
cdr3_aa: CASSSLGQGSADTQYF

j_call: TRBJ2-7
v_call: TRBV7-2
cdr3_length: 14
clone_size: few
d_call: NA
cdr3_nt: TGTGCCAGCAGGGGAGGTGGGAGTTCCTACGAGCAGTACTTC
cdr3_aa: CASRGGGSSYEQYF

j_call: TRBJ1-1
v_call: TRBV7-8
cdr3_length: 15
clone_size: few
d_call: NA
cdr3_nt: TGTGCCAGCAGCCCTGCCCTTAGCGGGTTCACTGAAGCTTTCTTT
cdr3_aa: CASSPALSGFTEAFF

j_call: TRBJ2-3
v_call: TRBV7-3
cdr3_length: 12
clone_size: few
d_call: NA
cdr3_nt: TGTGCCAGCAGCCACGGGACAGATACGCAGTATTTT
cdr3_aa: CASSHGTDTQYF